Presented here are 26 T cell receptor beta chains from one specimen sequenced in a study of blood T cell repertoires in COVID-19. Clones were sequenced by immunoSEQ multiplex PCR, and TCRdb holds only the in-frame ones, with some missing. This repertoire shows about 140,000 clones, over 60% found once; its top ten account for about 8.4%. Material for sequencing was peripheral blood. These receptor sequences come from a woman in her 50s with active or convalescent COVID-19.

The chain recombines TRBV18 with TRBJ2-2; TRBD1 matches 9 bases. The CDR3 loop spans 17 amino acids. From germline, CDR1 is KGHSH and CDR2 LQKENI. The V segment lost 3 bases and the J segment 1 base; nucleotides outside the gene matches: 6. The CDR3 loop reads CASSPLGTGRNTGELFF. The CDR3 nucleotides are TGTGCCAGCTCACCCCTCGGGACAGGGCGGAACACCGGGGAGCTGTTTTTT.

The chain joins TRBV29-1 to TRBJ2-1; tentative D call: TRBD2 (6 bases). V lost 1 base to trimming and J lost 0 bases, with 10 bases between them. Per germline, CDR1 SQVTM and CDR2 ANQGSEA. This CDR3 has 15 residues. The CDR3 spells CSVEGWRDSYNEQFF. The CDR3 nucleotides read TGCAGCGTTGAAGGTTGGCGGGACTCCTACAATGAGCAGTTCTTC.

The J gene is TRBJ2-1, the V gene TRBV7-2; TRBD2 is a possible D gene (7 bases). Per the germline V gene, CDR1 is SGHTA and CDR2 is FQGNSA. The CDR3 runs to 14 residues. The V end lost 4 bases, the J end lost 7 bases, and 14 bases lay between the germline ends. The CDR3 sequence: CASSWGGLGNEQFF. In DNA form, the CDR3 reads TGTGCCAGCAGCTGGGGGGGCCTAGGAAATGAGCAGTTCTTC.

Only one count was recorded for this clone. V is TRBV12-3 or TRBV12-4 and J is TRBJ1-4; no firm D call. The CDR3 has 12 residues. The germline V and J ends were trimmed by 5 bases and 7 bases, with 8 bases remaining between them. The CDR3 DNA is TGTGCCAGCAGTAGCTTTGGTGAAAAACTGTTTTTT. Amino acid sequence: CASSSFGEKLFF.

This chain connects TRBV29-1 to TRBJ1-1; D is possibly TRBD1 (5 bases). Germline V lookup: CDR1 SQVTM, CDR2 ANQGSEA. V lost 0 bases, J lost 1 base, and 12 bases lay in between. The CDR3 has 15 residues. The CDR3 coding sequence is TGCAGCGTTGAAGAAAGACAGTGGAAGAACACTGAAGCTTTCTTT. Its translation: CSVEERQWKNTEAFF.

The rearrangement joins TRBV7-3 to TRBJ1-5, with 9 bases fitting TRBD1. V trimming: 5 bases; J trimming: 3 bases; junction bases outside the gene matches: 5. In germline, CDR1 is SGHTA, CDR2 FQGTGA. This CDR3 spans 15 amino acids. The CDR3 spells CASSLTGGNNQPQHF. For the CDR3, the DNA is TGTGCCAGCAGCCTGACAGGGGGAAACAATCAGCCCCAGCATTTT. Full variable domain (missing parts from reference TRBV7-3 and TRBJ1-5): GAGVSQTPSNKVTEKGKYVELRCDPISGHTALYWYRQSLGQGPEFLIYFQGTGAADDSGLPNDRFFAVRPEGSVSTLKIQRTERGDSAVYLCASSLTGGNNQPQHFGDGTRLSIL.

This clone was recorded only once. The genes are TRBV10-1 and TRBJ2-7; 10 bases agree with TRBD2. The germline V gene has CDR1 WNHNN and CDR2 SYGVQD (reference sequence). With V trimmed by 9 bases and J by 1 base, 9 bases remained unmatched. The CDR3 loop spans 15 amino acids. The CDR3 nucleotides are TGCGCCAGTCGGTCGGTTAGCGGGGGGTCCTACGAGCAGTACTTC. Translating gives CASRSVSGGSYEQYF.

The V gene is TRBV2, the J gene TRBJ1-4; possibly TRBD1 for D (5 bases). Trimming pared 2 bases from V and 0 bases from J, leaving 16 bases between. The CDR3 contains 18 residues. CDR1 and CDR2 (germline): SNHLY, FYNNEI. The CDR3 sequence: CASSENRGEVATNEKLFF. The CDR3 nucleotides read TGTGCCAGCAGTGAAAATCGGGGGGAGGTTGCAACTAATGAAAAACTGTTTTTT.

This chain connects TRBV7-3 to TRBJ2-2; TRBD2 agrees at 8 bases. The ends lost 1 base at V and 7 bases at J; junction bases unmatched: 11. The CDR3 has 17 residues. Per the germline V gene, CDR1 is SGHTA and CDR2 is FQGTGA. This CDR3 is CASSLSPGLGGVGELFF. The CDR3 region has the DNA TGTGCCAGCAGCTTAAGTCCGGGACTAGGAGGGGTCGGGGAGCTGTTTTTT.

V is TRBV5-6 and J is TRBJ1-1; 7 bases map to TRBD1. CDR3 length: 15 amino acids. Germline V CDR1 and CDR2: SGHDT, YYEEEE. The V segment lost 4 bases and the J segment 5 bases; nucleotides outside the gene matches: 11. CDR3 region: CASSPDTGAWTEAFF. CDR3 bases: TGTGCCAGCAGCCCAGATACAGGGGCATGGACTGAAGCTTTCTTT.

This clone has more than one count but fewer than ten. The J gene is TRBJ2-4, the V gene TRBV7-2, with TRBD1 as a possible D gene (5 bases). Germline V gene lookup returns CDR1 SGHTA and CDR2 FQGNSA. CDR3 length: 16 residues. V shed 4 bases and J shed 2 bases, with 15 bases lying between them. The DNA for the CDR3 is TGTGCCAGCAGCTCAGTGCAGACAGCCTCCAAAAACATTCAGTACTTC. Its protein is CASSSVQTASKNIQYF.

For the CDR3, the DNA is TGTGCCAGCAGTTTAGGGGGGAAACCCTACAATGAGCAGTTCTTC. Its protein product is CASSLGGKPYNEQFF. This chain links TRBV27 with TRBJ2-1; D might be TRBD2 (6 bases). The germline V and J ends were trimmed by 2 bases and 2 bases, with 10 bases remaining between them. The V gene's germline CDR1 is MNHEY and CDR2 SMNVEV (reference sequence). The CDR3 consists of 15 residues.

The chain carries TRBV7-2 and TRBJ2-3; the D gene is possibly TRBD1 (7 bases). Germline V lookup: CDR1 SGHTA, CDR2 FQGNSA. The CDR3 covers 16 residues. V was cut by 1 base and J by 4 bases, with 15 bases left in between. The CDR3 is CASSLEGAGKADTQYF. DNA for the CDR3: TGTGCCAGCAGCTTAGAGGGGGCGGGAAAAGCAGATACGCAGTATTTT.

The chain employs TRBV14 and TRBJ2-1; a weak D match, TRBD1 (5 bases). This CDR3 region has 16 residues. Germline CDR1 SGHDN, CDR2 FVKESK. The V gene lost 0 bases and the J gene lost 10 bases, with 19 bases spanning the gap. This chain's CDR3 is CASSQEPGWGPGEQFF. The CDR3 DNA follows: TGTGCCAGCAGCCAAGAGCCAGGGTGGGGTCCTGGGGAGCAGTTCTTC.

J is TRBJ2-1 and V is TRBV7-3; D unresolved. V was clipped by 5 bases and J by 0 bases, with 8 bases between them. Germline lookup yields CDR1 SGHTA and CDR2 FQGTGA. The CDR3 is made up of 14 amino acids. CDR3 in DNA: TGTGCCAGCAGCCCACAGAGCTCCTACAATGAGCAGTTCTTC. It translates to CASSPQSSYNEQFF.

This rearrangement joins TRBV3-1 (or the pseudogene TRBV3-2) to TRBJ2-1; the D gene is possibly TRBD1 (7 bases). CDR1 is LGHDT and CDR2 is YNNKEL in the germline V gene (reference sequence). The CDR3 spans 21 residues. Trimming left V 4 bases short and J 0 bases short, with 28 bases between. The CDR3: CASSRDRAPLWREGSYNEQFF. The CDR3 DNA is TGTGCCAGCAGCCGCGACAGGGCCCCGCTGTGGCGGGAAGGCTCCTACAATGAGCAGTTCTTC.

The V gene is TRBV30, the J gene TRBJ1-1; 7 bases are shared with TRBD1. After removal of 5 bases from V and 5 bases from J, the junction contained 8 bases not matched to a gene. Germline-derived CDR1 and CDR2 are GTSNPN and SVGIG (reference sequence). This CDR3 is built from 13 residues. The CDR3 DNA reads TGTGCCTGGGGTAGACAGGGCAGGACTGAAGCTTTCTTT. Protein: CAWGRQGRTEAFF.

V usage is TRBV2 and J usage is TRBJ2-2; D is ambiguous. There are 16 residues in the CDR3. Trimming stripped 3 bases from V and 6 bases from J, with 17 bases between. Germline assignment: CDR1 SNHLY and CDR2 FYNNEI. DNA of the CDR3: TGTGCCAGCAGTGATACGGGTAAAGCGCGCGCCGGGGAGCTGTTTTTT. The encoded protein is CASSDTGKARAGELFF.

The J gene is TRBJ1-1, the V gene TRBV18; TRBD1 matches at 8 bases. The CDR3 totals 16 residues. Germline V CDR1 and CDR2: KGHSH, LQKENI. The V segment lost 4 bases and the J segment 1 base; nucleotides outside the gene matches: 8. The CDR3 DNA sequence: TGTGCCAGCTCACGAAACCCTGGACAGGGGAACACTGAAGCTTTCTTT. This codes for CASSRNPGQGNTEAFF.

This rearrangement joins TRBV19 to TRBJ2-7; no clear D. Between the trimmed V and J ends, which lost 5 bases and 0 bases, there was a span of 8 bases. The length of the CDR3 is 13 residues. The V gene's germline CDR1 is LNHDA and CDR2 SQIVND (reference sequence). CDR3 coding DNA: TGTGCCAGTAGTTCGCTAGTCTCCTACGAGCAGTACTTC. Translated: CASSSLVSYEQYF.

The CDR3 sequence is CASSVGQTPTQYF. CDR3 DNA: TGTGCCAGCAGTGTGGGCCAAACCCCTACGCAGTATTTT. V is TRBV12-3 or TRBV12-4 and J is TRBJ2-3; D is unresolved. V lost 5 bases, J lost 8 bases, and 14 bases lay in between. The CDR3 spans 13 residues.

The gene calls are TRBV2 and TRBJ1-2; a possible D gene is TRBD1 (6 bases). Trimming left V 4 bases short and J 7 bases short, with 16 bases between. CDR3 length equals 14 residues. CDR1 and CDR2 from the germline V gene are SNHLY and FYNNEI. Here the CDR3 reads CASSVGAARGGYTF. For the CDR3, the DNA is TGTGCCAGCAGTGTCGGGGCGGCCAGGGGTGGCTACACCTTC.

This rearrangement joins TRBV25-1 to TRBJ2-7, with D unclear. The CDR3 consists of 14 residues. V lost 0 bases, J lost 2 bases, and 8 bases lay in between. CDR1 is MGHDK and CDR2 is SYGVNS in the germline V gene. DNA of the CDR3: TGTGCCAGCAGTGAATACGGCGGTCCCTACGAGCAGTACTTC. Protein sequence: CASSEYGGPYEQYF.

The chain combines TRBV5-8 with TRBJ2-7, with 10 bases lining up with TRBD1. Germline CDR1 reads SGHTS; CDR2 reads YDEGEE. CDR3 length equals 14 residues. V shed 3 bases and J 3 bases; nucleotides not matched to a gene: 3. CDR3: CASSSGTGDYEQYF. In DNA form, the CDR3 reads TGTGCCAGCAGCTCTGGGACAGGGGACTACGAGCAGTACTTC. The full variable domain, completed using reference TRBV5-8 and TRBJ2-7, is EAGVTQSPTHLIKTRGQQATLRCSPISGHTSVYWYQQALGLGLQFLLWYDEGEERNRGNFPPRFSGRQFPNYSSELNVNALELEDSALYLCASSSGTGDYEQYFGPGTRLTVT.

The chain has TRBV9 and TRBJ2-5; 14 bases agree with TRBD2. The germline gives CDR1 SGDLS, CDR2 YYNGEE. The junction had 8 bases not matched to a gene; V was cut back by 3 bases and J by 7 bases. The CDR3 is 16 amino acids. The chain's CDR3 is CASSAGTSGGIRTQYF. Written as DNA, the CDR3 is TGTGCCAGCAGCGCGGGGACTAGCGGGGGCATTAGGACCCAGTACTTC.

The chain uses TRBV7-2 and TRBJ1-6, with TRBD1 identical over 9 bases. The CDR3 is made up of 15 amino acids. Trimming cost V 3 bases and J 6 bases; bases outside gene matches: 3. CDR1 SGHTA and CDR2 FQGNSA come from the germline V gene. This CDR3 is CASSLGTGRNSPLHF. CDR3 DNA: TGTGCCAGCAGCTTGGGGACAGGGCGTAATTCACCCCTCCACTTT.